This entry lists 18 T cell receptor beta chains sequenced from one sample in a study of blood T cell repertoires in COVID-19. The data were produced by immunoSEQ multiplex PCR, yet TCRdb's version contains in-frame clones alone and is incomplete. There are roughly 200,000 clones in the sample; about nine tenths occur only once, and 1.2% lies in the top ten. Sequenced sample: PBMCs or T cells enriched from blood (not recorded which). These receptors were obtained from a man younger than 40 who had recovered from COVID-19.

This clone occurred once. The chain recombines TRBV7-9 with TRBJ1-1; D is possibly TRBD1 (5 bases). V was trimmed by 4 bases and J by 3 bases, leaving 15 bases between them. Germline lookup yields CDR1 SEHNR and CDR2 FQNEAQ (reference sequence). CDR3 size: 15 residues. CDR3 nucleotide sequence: TGTGCCAGCAGCTATACCGAACGGGGGGACACTGAAGCTTTCTTT. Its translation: CASSYTERGDTEAFF.

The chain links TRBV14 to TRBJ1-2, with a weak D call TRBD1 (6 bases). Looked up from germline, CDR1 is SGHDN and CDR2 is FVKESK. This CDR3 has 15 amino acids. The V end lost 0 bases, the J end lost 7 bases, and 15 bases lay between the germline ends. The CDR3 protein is CASSQDAGGIFGYTF. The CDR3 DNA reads TGTGCCAGCAGCCAAGACGCGGGGGGCATTTTTGGCTACACCTTC.

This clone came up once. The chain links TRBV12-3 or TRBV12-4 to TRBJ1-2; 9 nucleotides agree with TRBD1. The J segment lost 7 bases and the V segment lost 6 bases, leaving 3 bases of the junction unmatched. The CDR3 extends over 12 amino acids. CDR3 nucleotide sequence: TGTGCCAGCAGACAGGGGGCGCTTGGCTACACCTTC. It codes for CASRQGALGYTF.

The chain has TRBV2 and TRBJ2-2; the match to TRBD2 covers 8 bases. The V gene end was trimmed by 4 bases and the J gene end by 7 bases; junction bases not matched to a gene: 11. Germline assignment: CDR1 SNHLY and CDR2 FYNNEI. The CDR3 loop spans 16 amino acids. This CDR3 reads CASSVRRGAGDGELFF. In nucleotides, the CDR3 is TGTGCCAGCAGTGTCAGGCGGGGGGCCGGGGACGGGGAGCTGTTTTTT.

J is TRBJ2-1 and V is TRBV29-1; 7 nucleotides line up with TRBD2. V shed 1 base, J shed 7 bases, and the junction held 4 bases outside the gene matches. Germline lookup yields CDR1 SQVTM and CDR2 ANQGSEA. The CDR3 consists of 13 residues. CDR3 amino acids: CSVEVWGGNEQFF. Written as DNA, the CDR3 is TGCAGCGTTGAAGTCTGGGGGGGTAATGAGCAGTTCTTC.

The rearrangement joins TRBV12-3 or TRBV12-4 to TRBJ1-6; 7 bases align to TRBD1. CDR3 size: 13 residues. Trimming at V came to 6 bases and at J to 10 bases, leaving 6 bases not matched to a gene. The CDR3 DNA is TGTGCCAGCAGCGGACAGGCTACCTCACCCCTCCACTTT. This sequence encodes CASSGQATSPLHF.

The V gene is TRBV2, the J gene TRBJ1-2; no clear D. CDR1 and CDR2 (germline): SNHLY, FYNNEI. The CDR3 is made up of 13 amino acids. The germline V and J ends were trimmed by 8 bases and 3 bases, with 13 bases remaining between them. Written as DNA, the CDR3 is TGTGCCAGCTTGTCGCAGGTTGACTATGGCTACACCTTC. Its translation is CASLSQVDYGYTF.

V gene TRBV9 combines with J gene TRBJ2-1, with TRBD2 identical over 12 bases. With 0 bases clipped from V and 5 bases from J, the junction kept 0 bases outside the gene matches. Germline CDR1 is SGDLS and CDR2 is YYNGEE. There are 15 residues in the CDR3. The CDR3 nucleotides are TGTGCCAGCAGCGTAGGACTAGCGGGAGACAATGAGCAGTTCTTC. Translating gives CASSVGLAGDNEQFF.

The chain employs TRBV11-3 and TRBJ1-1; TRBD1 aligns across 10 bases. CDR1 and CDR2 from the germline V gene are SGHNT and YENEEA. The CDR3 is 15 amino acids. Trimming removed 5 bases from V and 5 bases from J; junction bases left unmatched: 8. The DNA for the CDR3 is TGTGCCAGCAGCAACACCGGGACAGGGGAGACTGAAGCTTTCTTT. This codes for CASSNTGTGETEAFF.

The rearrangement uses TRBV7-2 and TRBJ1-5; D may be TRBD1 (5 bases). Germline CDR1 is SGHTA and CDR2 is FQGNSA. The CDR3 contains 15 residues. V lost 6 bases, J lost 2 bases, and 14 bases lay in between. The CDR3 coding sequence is TGTGCCAGCAGGCCGGGGGGGGTAGGCAATCAGCCCCAGCATTTT. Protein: CASRPGGVGNQPQHF.

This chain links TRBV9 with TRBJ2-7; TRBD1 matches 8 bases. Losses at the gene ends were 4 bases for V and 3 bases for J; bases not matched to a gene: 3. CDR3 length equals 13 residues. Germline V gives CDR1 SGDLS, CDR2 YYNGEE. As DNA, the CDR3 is TGTGCCAGCAGCTTCGGACAGGGCTACGAGCAGTACTTC. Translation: CASSFGQGYEQYF.

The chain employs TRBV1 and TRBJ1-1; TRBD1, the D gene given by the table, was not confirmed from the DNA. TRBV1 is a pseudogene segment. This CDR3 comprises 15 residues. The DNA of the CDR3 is TGCACCAGCAGCCACGGACAGGGGGCGCGAACTGAAGCTTTCTTT. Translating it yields CTSSHGQGARTEAFF.

The CDR3, as DNA: TGTGCCAGCAGTTCCTCTATCGGGGAACTTGTCAATCAGCCCCAGCATTTT. Protein product: CASSSSIGELVNQPQHF. V and J are TRBV27 and TRBJ1-5; no reliable D call. V lost 4 bases and J 3 bases, leaving 19 bases between the germline ends. Germline V lookup: CDR1 MNHEY, CDR2 SMNVEV (reference sequence). This CDR3 has 17 residues.

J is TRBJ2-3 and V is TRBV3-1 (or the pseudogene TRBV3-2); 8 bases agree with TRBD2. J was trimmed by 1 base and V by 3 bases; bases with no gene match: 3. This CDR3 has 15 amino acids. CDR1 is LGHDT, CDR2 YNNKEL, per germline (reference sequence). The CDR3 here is CASSQRRGGTDTQYF. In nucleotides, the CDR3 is TGTGCCAGCAGCCAGAGGCGGGGGGGCACAGATACGCAGTATTTT.

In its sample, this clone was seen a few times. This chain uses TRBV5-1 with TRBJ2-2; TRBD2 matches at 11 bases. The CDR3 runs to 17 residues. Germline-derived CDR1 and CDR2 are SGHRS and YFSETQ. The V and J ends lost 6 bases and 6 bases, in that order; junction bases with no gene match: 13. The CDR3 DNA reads TGCGCCAGCACCCATGAATTTAGCGGGGGGGCCGCCGGGGAGCTGTTTTTT. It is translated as CASTHEFSGGAAGELFF. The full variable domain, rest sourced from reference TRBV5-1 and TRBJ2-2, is KAGVTQTPRYLIKTRGQQVTLSCSPISGHRSVSWYQQTPGQGLQFLFEYFSETQRNKGNFPGRFSGRQFSNSRSEMNVSTLELGDSALYLCASTHEFSGGAAGELFFGEGSRLTVL.

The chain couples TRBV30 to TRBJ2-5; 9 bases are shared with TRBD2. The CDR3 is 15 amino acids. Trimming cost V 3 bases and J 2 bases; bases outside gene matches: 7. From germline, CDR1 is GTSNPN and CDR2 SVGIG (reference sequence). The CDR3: CAWRGGLAGQETQYF. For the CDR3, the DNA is TGTGCCTGGAGGGGGGGGCTAGCGGGACAAGAGACCCAGTACTTC.

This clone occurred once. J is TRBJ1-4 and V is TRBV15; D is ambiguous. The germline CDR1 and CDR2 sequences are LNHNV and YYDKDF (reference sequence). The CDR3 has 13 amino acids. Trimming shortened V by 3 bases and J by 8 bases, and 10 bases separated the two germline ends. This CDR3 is CATSSRLGEKLFF. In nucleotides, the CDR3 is TGTGCCACCAGCAGCCGACTTGGAGAAAAACTGTTTTTT.

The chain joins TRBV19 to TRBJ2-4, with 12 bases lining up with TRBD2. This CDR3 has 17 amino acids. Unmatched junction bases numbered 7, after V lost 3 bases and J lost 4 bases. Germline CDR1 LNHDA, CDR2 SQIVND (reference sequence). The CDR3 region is CASSMKGLAGAKNIQYF. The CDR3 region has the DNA TGTGCCAGTAGTATGAAGGGACTAGCGGGCGCTAAAAACATTCAGTACTTC.